The subject of this entry is one T cell receptor (beta chain). Its antigen remains undetermined. Qualities for individual bases were not recorded, and no much larger clone is one base off. The data belong to a study of blood T cell repertoires in COVID-19 (dated by TCRdb to 2018 to 2021). Context from the whole study: Samples from collaborators originated in the United States, Italy and Spain and spanned both the acute and convalescent phases of COVID-19. Where available, HLA class I and class II types were obtained from metadata supplied by the sample provider rather than from assay-based typing. Sample metadata almost always included a de-identified subject ID, COVID-19 status, age in years and sex. The repertoires were released in a freely available public database meant as a resource for research on the immune response to SARS-CoV-2. The prospective study material was composed of cDNA or gDNA derived from T cells, B-cell-depleted T cells, or PBMCs. Deeply sampled blood TCRbeta repertoires from subjects exposed to, actively infected with, or recovered from COVID-19 were included in the dataset. The samples were drawn from two sources: the first 160 participants of the ongoing ImmuneRACE study, and fewer than 1,500 subjects contributed by 6 global collaborators. The research as a whole found: How much clinical and demographic metadata was included differed by source and by participant, and the metadata was provided uncurated.

TCRbeta CDR3 regions were amplified from genomic DNA by means of the immunoSEQ Assay, a bias-controlled multiplex PCR. As for the original processing: Within the assay, amplification of reference gene primers was used to estimate how many nucleated cells each sample contained. Sequence reads were collapsed and filtered to measure the absolute abundance of every unique TCRbeta CDR3 rearrangement. For each sample, productive Simpson clonality was calculated as the square root of Simpson's diversity index over productive rearrangements. What TCRdb holds here is the immuneACCESS table cut down to in-frame rearrangements. Part of the clones is not present; checked against another copy, under half of the missing clones reflect an unresolved V gene, and the others are unexplained. V and J calls plus clone size are reproduced from that table; the DNA served to infer D and trimming. In all, the sample holds approximately 70,000 clones, and just over 70% of those were seen once. The ten largest clonotypes hold approximately 50% of the sample.

Enrolling through a virtual design, the prospective study's participants ranged in age from roughly 18 to 89 years and lived across roughly 24 United States geographic areas. In the prospective study, cohorts were assigned on the basis of participant-reported clinical history obtained from a screening survey and a study questionnaire. A participant counted as exposed if, within 2 weeks of entering the study, that participant had been in contact with someone who had a PCR-confirmed or clinician-diagnosed COVID-19 case. In the prospective study, mobile phlebotomists collected whole blood, serum and a nasopharyngeal or oropharyngeal swab from each participant. Participants in the prospective study had the option to provide additional blood draws and questionnaires over a 2-month period. Prospective study blood samples were shipped either frozen or at room temperature before DNA extraction. V is pared back by 3 bases and J by 3 bases, with 6 bases lying between the germline termini. Reading the germline V gene (reference sequence) gives CDR1 GTSNPN and CDR2 SVGIG. Inclusive of the bounding cysteine and phenylalanine, the CDR3 is 12 residues long. Left in the record is the CDR3 DNA by itself, 36 bases read in frame from the first base.

The V gene is TRBV30 and the J gene is TRBJ2-1; TRBD1 is possibly the D segment (6 matching bases). Sequenced material: PBMCs or T cells enriched from blood (not recorded which). The clonotype was recovered from a woman aged 60-75 years who had been exposed to COVID-19. The CDR3 sequence is CAWRQGYNEQFF. The DNA sequence reads TGTGCCTGGAGACAGGGCTACAATGAGCAGTTCTTC.